The sequence of this T cell receptor beta chain was determined in a study of cytomegalovirus exposure and HLA in healthy donors. Germline assignment: CDR1 SNHLY and CDR2 FYNNEI. This CDR3 contains 14 residues. V gave up 4 bases and J gave up 2 bases, with 12 bases separating them. Primers: 60 Vbeta forward and 13 Jbeta reverse. Generated by immunoSEQ multiplex PCR, the TCRdb table keeps only in-frame clones and is missing some. Of approximately 190,000 clones in the sample, approximately 84% are singletons; the top ten hold approximately 6%. Broader study findings: Presence/absence analyses rested on an assumption that sequencing depth was roughly uniform across donors.

In regard to this clone: What it binds is not known.

The clonotype originates from a woman aged 30 to 39 in good health and CMV-seropositive. The specimen sequenced was PBMCs. This sequence joins TRBV2 and TRBJ2-7; maybe TRBD1 (6 bases). The CDR3 here is CASSVSNRAYEQYF. The CDR3 DNA reads as TGTGCCAGCAGTGTTTCGAACAGGGCCTACGAGCAGTACTTC.